The 26 T cell receptor beta chains in this list originate from one sample, sequenced in a study of OX40 agonist ivuxolimab in advanced cancers. Libraries were prepared by immunoSEQ multiplex PCR; TCRdb keeps only in-frame clonotypes and omits some of them. The sample records about 66,000 clones, about 90% being singletons. Source: CD4+ or CD8+ T cells sorted from blood, taken in a trial of the OX40 agonist ivuxolimab. The receptors derive from an adult with an advanced solid tumor such as melanoma, head and neck, liver or kidney cancer.

The J gene is TRBJ1-1, the V gene TRBV21-1; TRBD1 was called by the table and not checked on the DNA. TRBV21-1 is classified as a pseudogene. CDR3 length equals 16 residues. The DNA for the CDR3 is TGTGCCAGCAGCACAAACCCGACAGGGGAGGGCACTGAAGCTTTCTTT. It translates to CASSTNPTGEGTEAFF.

The chain recombines TRBV27 with TRBJ1-5; the D gene is possibly TRBD1 (5 bases). Germline CDR1 reads MNHEY; CDR2 reads SMNVEV (reference sequence). The CDR3 length is 15 residues. V was cut by 6 bases and J by 4 bases, with 16 bases left in between. The CDR3 DNA follows: TGTGCCAGCAGGGGAGAGGGACGGGTTAATCAGCCCCAGCATTTT. Its protein product is CASRGEGRVNQPQHF.

This clone was counted once. The rearrangement links TRBV27 to TRBJ2-7; maybe TRBD1 (6 bases). Trimming shortened V by 5 bases and J by 5 bases, and 10 bases separated the two germline ends. The germline gives CDR1 MNHEY, CDR2 SMNVEV (reference sequence). The CDR3 is 12 amino acids. The CDR3 DNA follows: TGTGCCAGCAGTCGCAGGGGCCACGAGCAGTACTTC. Protein product: CASSRRGHEQYF.

The V gene is TRBV18, the J gene TRBJ1-2; TRBD1 aligns across 7 bases. CDR1 and CDR2 from the germline V gene are KGHSH and LQKENI. This CDR3 has 15 amino acids. Trimming took 0 bases from V and 4 from J; bases not matched to a gene: 5. CDR3 protein: CASSPPPGGIYGYTF. The CDR3 region has the DNA TGTGCCAGCTCACCACCGCCAGGGGGGATCTATGGCTACACCTTC.

The CDR3 coding sequence is TGTGCCAGCTCCGCGGACATTATCTCACCCCTCCACTTT. It translates to CASSADIISPLHF. The chain uses TRBV18 and TRBJ1-6; a weak D match, TRBD1 (5 bases). V was shortened by 6 bases and J by 10 bases, with 13 bases between the two germline ends. The CDR3 has 13 residues. CDR1 and CDR2 from the germline V gene are KGHSH and LQKENI.

This clone has a single count. The chain couples TRBV10-3 to TRBJ1-1; D is undetermined. Germline V lookup: CDR1 ENHRY, CDR2 SYGVKD. This CDR3 comprises 14 residues. V shed 4 bases and J shed 2 bases, with 11 bases lying between them. The CDR3 region is CAISGPTPNTEAFF. The CDR3 DNA reads as TGTGCCATCAGTGGCCCGACACCTAACACTGAAGCTTTCTTT.

The chain employs TRBV15 and TRBJ1-5; D call uncertain. Germline V CDR1 and CDR2: LNHNV, YYDKDF (reference sequence). CDR3 length: 15 residues. Trimming took off 0 bases at V and 1 base at J, with 7 bases between the two ends. The CDR3 bases are TGTGCCACCAGCAGAGATCCCAGGAGCAATCAGCCCCAGCATTTT. As protein: CATSRDPRSNQPQHF.

The rearrangement joins TRBV10-3 to TRBJ2-2; weak D call: TRBD2 (5 bases). The CDR3 spans 13 residues. V was clipped by 5 bases and J by 6 bases, with 10 bases between them. Germline V CDR1 and CDR2: ENHRY, SYGVKD. In nucleotides, the CDR3 is TGTGCCATCAGTAGCACAGCGGCCGGGGAGCTGTTTTTT. Translated, it gives CAISSTAAGELFF.

V is TRBV6-5 and J is TRBJ2-5; 11 positions agree with TRBD1. This CDR3 is built from 15 residues. Trimming cost V 4 bases and J 5 bases; bases outside gene matches: 6. The germline gives CDR1 MNHEY, CDR2 SVGAGI. This CDR3 reads CASSSSDRGRETQYF. DNA for the CDR3: TGTGCCAGCAGTTCCTCGGACAGGGGGCGCGAGACCCAGTACTTC.

The chain combines TRBV6-4 with TRBJ2-1; D may be TRBD1 (6 bases). This CDR3 contains 17 residues. Germline CDR1 is MRHNA and CDR2 is SNTAGT. V lost 5 bases, J lost 0 bases, and 17 bases lay in between. The CDR3 DNA follows: TGTGCCAGCAGTCCATTTGTGGGGGCGAGCTCCTACAATGAGCAGTTCTTC. It specifies CASSPFVGASSYNEQFF.

The V and J genes are TRBV4-1 and TRBJ1-3; D remains unclear. V lost 0 bases and J 0 bases, leaving 12 bases between the germline ends. This CDR3 spans 17 amino acids. Germline lookup yields CDR1 MGHRA and CDR2 YSYEKL. The CDR3 DNA reads TGCGCCAGCAGCCAAGATTATTCGCCGCGCTCTGGAAACACCATATATTTT. Its translation: CASSQDYSPRSGNTIYF.

This clone was recorded a few times. The chain uses TRBV2 and TRBJ1-1; no firm D call. Germline V lookup: CDR1 SNHLY, CDR2 FYNNEI. V was trimmed by 0 bases and J by 1 base, leaving 9 bases between them. The CDR3 is made up of 15 amino acids. CDR3 loop: CASSEALRGNTEAFF. CDR3 nucleotides: TGTGCCAGCAGTGAAGCGCTTCGGGGGAACACTGAAGCTTTCTTT.

This clone has just one count. This chain links TRBV19 with TRBJ1-2; perhaps TRBD1 as D (5 bases). This CDR3 is 15 amino acids long. Germline V gene lookup returns CDR1 LNHDA and CDR2 SQIVND (reference sequence). Trimming removed 0 bases at V and 0 bases at J, with 8 bases between. DNA for the CDR3: TGTGCCAGTAGTATAGAGGGCAGGGCTAACTATGGCTACACCTTC. Translating it yields CASSIEGRANYGYTF.

The CDR3 loop is CAWSGRVGTNEKLFF. CDR3 bases: TGTGCCTGGAGTGGCAGGGTGGGAACTAATGAAAAACTGTTTTTT. The chain uses TRBV30 and TRBJ1-4; tentative D call: TRBD1 (5 bases). Germline CDR1 and CDR2: GTSNPN and SVGIG (reference sequence). This CDR3 region has 15 residues. Trimming pared 1 base from V and 1 base from J, leaving 10 bases between.

The chain joins TRBV4-1 to TRBJ1-5; maybe TRBD1 (5 bases). CDR1 and CDR2 (germline): MGHRA, YSYEKL. The CDR3 covers 14 residues. With 1 base removed from V and 6 bases from J, the gap between germline ends came to 10 bases. DNA of the CDR3: TGCGCCAGCAGCCAAGGATTTGGGGGTCAGCCCCAGCATTTT. It codes for CASSQGFGGQPQHF.

The CDR3 sequence: CASSVTGRGAGNTIYF. The CDR3, as DNA: TGCGCCAGCAGCGTGACGGGGAGAGGAGCTGGAAACACCATATATTTT. The genes are TRBV5-1 and TRBJ1-3; D uncertain. From germline, CDR1 is SGHRS and CDR2 YFSETQ. V gave up 4 bases and J gave up 2 bases, with 16 bases separating them. The CDR3 consists of 16 residues.

The rearrangement joins TRBV12-5 to TRBJ2-6; D might be TRBD1 (5 bases). Trimming stripped 6 bases from V and 0 bases from J, with 9 bases between. The CDR3 is 15 amino acids. The germline V gene has CDR1 LGHNT and CDR2 FRNRAP. CDR3 in DNA: TGTGCTAGTGGGGACGGACACTCTGGGGCCAACGTCCTGACTTTC. Protein product: CASGDGHSGANVLTF.

The chain couples TRBV5-6 to TRBJ1-1; tentatively, D is TRBD1 (6 bases). Germline V gene sequence: CDR1 SGHDT, CDR2 YYEEEE. This CDR3 is 14 amino acids long. Trimming took 1 base from V and 4 from J, leaving 11 bases between them. As DNA, the CDR3 is TGTGCCAGCAGCTTGAGGAGGGGGAGCACTGAAGCTTTCTTT. Translated: CASSLRRGSTEAFF.

CDR3 residues: CASSQAVVPSYYEQYF. The CDR3 bases are TGCGCCAGCAGCCAAGCGGTCGTTCCCTCCTACTACGAGCAGTACTTC. The gene calls are TRBV4-1 and TRBJ2-7; D is unresolved. The germline gives CDR1 MGHRA, CDR2 YSYEKL. Trimming cost V 1 base and J 3 bases, with 16 bases left between them. CDR3 size: 16 residues.

The gene calls are TRBV6-6 and TRBJ1-5; 11 positions agree with TRBD1. Germline V gene lookup returns CDR1 MNHNY and CDR2 SVGAGI (reference sequence). Trimming took 10 bases from V and 7 from J; bases not matched to a gene: 9. This CDR3 is built from 14 residues. This CDR3 is CATGQGANRQPQHF. In DNA, the CDR3 is TGTGCCACCGGACAGGGGGCAAATAGGCAGCCCCAGCATTTT.

The chain is built from TRBV6-1 and TRBJ2-2; D is uncertain. Germline assignment: CDR1 MNHNS and CDR2 SASEGT. Trimming stripped 7 bases from V and 4 bases from J, with 4 bases between. The CDR3 sequence is 11 residues long. CDR3: CASKLTGELFF. CDR3 sequence (DNA): TGTGCCAGCAAGCTCACCGGGGAGCTGTTTTTT.

The V gene is TRBV10-3, the J gene TRBJ2-3; no definite D call. The CDR3 is 12 amino acids. The V and J ends lost 4 bases and 6 bases respectively, with 8 bases between them. CDR1 and CDR2 from the germline V gene are ENHRY and SYGVKD. The CDR3 region is CAISGGADTQYF. The CDR3 nucleotides read TGTGCCATCAGTGGAGGCGCGGATACGCAGTATTTT.

The chain has TRBV7-9 and TRBJ2-7, with D possibly being TRBD2 (5 bases). CDR3 length equals 14 residues. Germline V gives CDR1 SEHNR, CDR2 FQNEAQ (reference sequence). Trimming removed 5 bases at V and 2 bases at J, with 13 bases between. CDR3 sequence: CASSPRVGAYEQYF. DNA of the CDR3: TGTGCCAGCAGCCCACGCGTGGGAGCCTACGAGCAGTACTTC.

This sequence joins TRBV5-6 and TRBJ1-5, with D maybe TRBD1 (6 bases). This CDR3 has 17 residues. The germline CDR1 and CDR2 sequences are SGHDT and YYEEEE. Deletions cut 0 bases from V and 6 bases from J, with 19 bases between. For the CDR3, the DNA is TGTGCCAGCAGCTTGGACAGGGACCTTTACATGGGTCAGCCCCAGCATTTT. Its translation is CASSLDRDLYMGQPQHF.

The rearrangement links TRBV9 to TRBJ2-7; the D is unclear. Trimming cost V 0 bases and J 2 bases, with 9 bases left between them. Germline V gene lookup returns CDR1 SGDLS and CDR2 YYNGEE. The CDR3 sequence is 14 residues long. DNA of the CDR3: TGTGCCAGCAGCGTAGACAGTGCCCCCTACGAGCAGTACTTC. It translates to CASSVDSAPYEQYF.

This clone appeared a single time. J is TRBJ1-2 and V is TRBV5-1; D is undetermined. V was cut by 5 bases and J by 10 bases, with 12 bases left in between. The CDR3 contains 11 residues. Germline lookup yields CDR1 SGHRS and CDR2 YFSETQ. The CDR3 DNA reads TGCGCCAGCAGGGACGACCACCCCTACACCTTC. Amino acids: CASRDDHPYTF.